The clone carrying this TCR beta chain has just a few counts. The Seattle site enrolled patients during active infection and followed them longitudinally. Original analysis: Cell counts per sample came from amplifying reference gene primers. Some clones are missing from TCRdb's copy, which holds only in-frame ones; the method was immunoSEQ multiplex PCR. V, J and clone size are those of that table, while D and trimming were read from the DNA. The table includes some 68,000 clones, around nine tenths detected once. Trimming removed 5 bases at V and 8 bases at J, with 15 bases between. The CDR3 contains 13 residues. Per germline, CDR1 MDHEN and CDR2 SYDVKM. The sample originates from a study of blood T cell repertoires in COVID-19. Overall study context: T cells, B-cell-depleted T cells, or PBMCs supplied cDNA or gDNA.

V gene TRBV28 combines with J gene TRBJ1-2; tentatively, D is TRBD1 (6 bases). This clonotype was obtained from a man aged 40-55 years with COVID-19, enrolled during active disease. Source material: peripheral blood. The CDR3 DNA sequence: TGTGCCAGCAGTCCCTCCGGGACAAGGGGCTACACCTTC. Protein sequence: CASSPSGTRGYTF.